The 21 T cell receptor beta chains below were found in one sample sequenced in a study of blood T cell repertoires in COVID-19 (dated by TCRdb to the early 2020s). The library was made by the immunoSEQ multiplex PCR assay. This is the immuneACCESS table as TCRdb keeps it, with only in-frame sequences that have V and J called. A part of the clones is gone; compared with another copy, unresolved V genes explain less than half, and the rest is unexplained. The sample records roughly 260,000 clones, about nine tenths of which are singletons. Roughly 4% of the sample lies in the top ten. Sequenced: peripheral blood. Every receptor here comes from a man in his sixties who had recovered from COVID-19.

The chain combines TRBV7-7 with TRBJ2-7, with D possibly matching TRBD1 (6 bases). V dropped 1 base and J dropped 3 bases, with 10 bases sitting between them. The CDR3 covers 14 residues. The V gene's germline CDR1 is SSHAT and CDR2 FNYEAQ (reference sequence). The CDR3 region has the DNA TGTGCCAGCAGCTTAGGACAGGACGGCTACGAGCAGTACTTC. Protein product: CASSLGQDGYEQYF.

The gene calls are TRBV6-2 or TRBV6-3 and TRBJ2-5, with a possible D match to TRBD2 (7 bases). V was clipped by 2 bases and J by 4 bases, with 11 bases between them. In germline, CDR1 is MNHEY, CDR2 SVGEGT. This CDR3 has 14 residues. CDR3 protein: CASSYGGASETQYF. The CDR3 DNA sequence: TGTGCCAGCAGTTACGGGGGGGCCTCAGAGACCCAGTACTTC.

V and J are TRBV18 and TRBJ1-1; D is unresolved. With 1 base removed from V and 6 bases from J, the gap between germline ends came to 9 bases. This CDR3 has 13 residues. The germline V gene encodes CDR1 KGHSH and CDR2 LQKENI. CDR3 sequence reads: CASSPRGNPEAFF. The CDR3 nucleotides are TGTGCCAGCTCACCACGAGGAAACCCTGAAGCTTTCTTT.

V usage is TRBV6-5 and J usage is TRBJ2-7, with D possibly TRBD2 on 5 matching bases. The V and J ends lost 7 bases and 4 bases respectively, with 14 bases between them. The CDR3 has 13 residues. Per the germline V gene, CDR1 is MNHEY and CDR2 is SVGAGI. This chain's CDR3 is CASNDHRGYEQYF. CDR3 in DNA: TGTGCCAGCAACGACCATCGAGGGTACGAGCAGTACTTC.

This chain uses TRBV5-1 with TRBJ1-2, with 7 bases that match TRBD1. The germline V gene has CDR1 SGHRS and CDR2 YFSETQ. This CDR3 spans 15 amino acids. Trimming at V came to 0 bases and at J to 2 bases, leaving 4 bases not matched to a gene. The CDR3 sequence: CASSLEGDRNYGYTF. CDR3 coding DNA: TGCGCCAGCAGCTTGGAAGGGGACAGAAACTATGGCTACACCTTC.

The V call is TRBV6-5, the J call TRBJ2-7; D possibly corresponds to TRBD1 (6 bases). The V and J ends lost 10 bases and 1 base respectively, with 14 bases between them. CDR1 and CDR2 from the germline V gene are MNHEY and SVGAGI. CDR3 length: 13 amino acids. CDR3 DNA: TGTGCCACCGGTCTTCAGGGGTCCTACGAGCAGTACTTC. Protein: CATGLQGSYEQYF.

The chain uses TRBV4-1 and TRBJ2-1, with 9 bases lining up with TRBD1. The germline CDR1 and CDR2 sequences are MGHRA and YSYEKL. The CDR3 has 16 residues. After removal of 0 bases from V and 8 bases from J, the junction contained 8 bases not matched to a gene. As DNA, the CDR3 is TGCGCCAGCAGCCAAGAGTGGACAGGGGCCCGACATGAGCAGTTCTTC. Protein: CASSQEWTGARHEQFF.

This clone was seen a handful of times. The rearrangement joins TRBV5-6 to TRBJ2-2; D possibly corresponds to TRBD2 (5 bases). Trimming cost V 1 base and J 4 bases, with 8 bases left between them. The CDR3 is 14 amino acids. CDR1 SGHDT and CDR2 YYEEEE come from the germline V gene. CDR3 residues: CASSLPGFTGELFF. As DNA, the CDR3 is TGTGCCAGCAGCTTGCCGGGGTTCACCGGGGAGCTGTTTTTT.

This clone has only one observation. This rearrangement joins TRBV11-2 to TRBJ2-7; D may be TRBD2 (6 bases). CDR3 length: 14 residues. Germline assignment: CDR1 SGHAT and CDR2 FQNNGV. Trimming pared 4 bases from V and 3 bases from J, leaving 13 bases between. Here the CDR3 reads CASSSRGNYYEQYF. CDR3 sequence (DNA): TGTGCCAGCAGCTCACGGGGGAACTACTACGAGCAGTACTTC.

The chain links TRBV11-2 to TRBJ2-7; 9 bases map to TRBD1. This CDR3 has 14 amino acids. In germline, CDR1 is SGHAT, CDR2 FQNNGV. V shed 4 bases, J shed 8 bases, and the junction held 9 bases outside the gene matches. This chain's CDR3 is CASSSTGGVRQQYF. The CDR3 DNA is TGTGCCAGCAGCTCGACAGGGGGGGTACGCCAGCAGTACTTC.

This sequence joins TRBV5-4 and TRBJ2-7; 7 positions match TRBD1. CDR3 length: 12 residues. V was clipped by 1 base and J by 6 bases; unmatched bases: 1. The germline V gene encodes CDR1 SGHNT and CDR2 YYREEE (reference sequence). CDR3 in DNA: TGTGCCAGCAGCTTGAAGGGGGCCGAGCAGTACTTC. Translated: CASSLKGAEQYF. Drawing the rest from reference TRBV5-4 and TRBJ2-7, the complete variable domain is ETGVTQSPTHLIKTRGQQVTLRCSSQSGHNTVSWYQQALGQGPQFIFQYYREEENGRGNFPPRFSGLQFPNYSSELNVNALELDDSALYLCASSLKGAEQYFGPGTRLTVT.

The CDR3 protein is CASSQDLRLLVNGNTIYF. The CDR3 nucleotides read TGTGCCAGCAGCCAAGATCTGAGGCTTCTGGTGAATGGAAACACCATATATTTT. This chain connects TRBV3-1 (or the pseudogene TRBV3-2) to TRBJ1-3; no clear D. V lost 0 bases and J 3 bases, leaving 18 bases between the germline ends. This CDR3 spans 18 amino acids. From germline, CDR1 is LGHDT and CDR2 YNNKEL (reference sequence).

The chain carries TRBV30 and TRBJ2-7; D possibly corresponds to TRBD2 (5 bases). Trimming shortened V by 0 bases and J by 0 bases, and 9 bases separated the two germline ends. The CDR3 totals 14 residues. CDR1 and CDR2 (germline): GTSNPN, SVGIG (reference sequence). Here the CDR3 reads CAWSVRRGSYEQYF. The CDR3 DNA sequence: TGTGCCTGGAGTGTGAGACGGGGCTCCTACGAGCAGTACTTC.

The chain has TRBV10-1 and TRBJ2-5; perhaps TRBD2 as D (5 bases). Germline-derived CDR1 and CDR2 are WNHNN and SYGVQD (reference sequence). The CDR3 spans 12 residues. V was shortened by 8 bases and J by 7 bases, with 14 bases between the two germline ends. DNA for the CDR3: TGCGCCAGCGGCAGGAGGATGAGGACCCAGTACTTC. Translation: CASGRRMRTQYF.

This rearrangement joins TRBV18 to TRBJ2-7; TRBD1 aligns across 9 bases. This CDR3 spans 14 amino acids. Looked up from germline, CDR1 is KGHSH and CDR2 is LQKENI. The V segment lost 3 bases and the J segment 4 bases; nucleotides outside the gene matches: 4. The CDR3 DNA sequence: TGTGCCAGCTCACCTGTGGGACAGGGATACGAGCAGTACTTC. Protein sequence: CASSPVGQGYEQYF.

The gene calls are TRBV7-8 and TRBJ2-1; 10 bases fit TRBD2. V trimming: 5 bases; J trimming: 5 bases; junction bases outside the gene matches: 12. Germline values: CDR1 SGHVS, CDR2 FQNEAQ. This CDR3 contains 17 residues. DNA of the CDR3: TGTGCCAGCAGCGACGCCGCTAGCGGGGGATCCCACAATGAGCAGTTCTTC. Its translation: CASSDAASGGSHNEQFF. Complete variable domain (other parts from reference TRBV7-8 and TRBJ2-1): GAGVSQSPRYKVAKRGQDVALRCDPISGHVSLFWYQQALGQGPEFLTYFQNEAQLDKSGLPSDRFFAERPEGSVSTLKIQRTQQEDSAVYLCASSDAASGGSHNEQFFGPGTRLTVL.

The CDR3 DNA follows: TGTGCCAGCAGTGGCTCCCCCGAGGGAGGGACATTGGGTCAGCCCCAGCATTTT. Protein sequence: CASSGSPEGGTLGQPQHF. The J gene is TRBJ1-5, the V gene TRBV6-1; tentatively, D is TRBD1 (6 bases). The CDR3 length is 18 residues. Trimming removed 4 bases from V and 6 bases from J, with 25 bases in between. Germline V gene data show CDR1 as MNHNS and CDR2 as SASEGT.

This chain uses TRBV19 with TRBJ2-7; 8 bases match TRBD2. V gave up 3 bases and J gave up 6 bases; unmatched junction bases: 7. CDR1 is LNHDA and CDR2 is SQIVND in the germline V gene (reference sequence). The CDR3 length is 14 residues. Here the CDR3 DNA reads TGTGCCAGTAGTATGCTCCGGGGGGGCGGCGAGCAGTACTTC. This codes for CASSMLRGGGEQYF.

The chain employs TRBV11-2 and TRBJ2-7, with D possibly being TRBD2 (5 bases). Germline V gives CDR1 SGHAT, CDR2 FQNNGV. V was clipped by 2 bases and J by 2 bases, with 10 bases between them. The CDR3 runs 14 residues. CDR3 loop: CASSLLGETYEQYF. Written as DNA, the CDR3 is TGTGCCAGCAGCTTACTCGGGGAAACCTACGAGCAGTACTTC.

This clone has a handful of counts. The chain has TRBV6-6 and TRBJ1-5; D is undetermined. The germline V gene has CDR1 MNHNY and CDR2 SVGAGI (reference sequence). The CDR3 covers 14 residues. Trimming removed 4 bases from V and 4 bases from J, with 11 bases in between. CDR3 protein: CASSSVRGNQPQHF. CDR3 bases: TGTGCCAGCAGTTCCGTACGGGGAAATCAGCCCCAGCATTTT.

V and J are TRBV2 and TRBJ2-1, with 9 positions matching TRBD2. In germline, CDR1 is SNHLY, CDR2 FYNNEI. CDR3 length: 14 amino acids. V shed 3 bases and J 7 bases; nucleotides not matched to a gene: 4. Here the CDR3 reads CASSEGLAVNEQFF. CDR3 nucleotides: TGTGCCAGCAGTGAGGGACTAGCTGTAAATGAGCAGTTCTTC.